This T cell receptor (beta chain) appears in the sequencing data of a study of OX40 agonist ivuxolimab in advanced cancers. Looking at the study overall: Ivuxolimab was an agonistic, fully human IgG2 monoclonal antibody directed against OX40 (CD134), a costimulatory receptor. Intravenous ivuxolimab was administered to patients every 2 weeks at six dose levels: 0.01, 0.1, 0.3, 1.5, 3 and 10 mg/kg. Of the roughly 51 patients in dose escalation, some 20 had hepatocellular carcinoma, some 15 had melanoma, 9 had renal cell carcinoma and 9 had head and neck cancer. A male proportion of around 83% and a mean age of around 60 years, ranging from about 20 to 80, were recorded for the dose-escalation cohort. Patients were allowed to have had prior anti-PD-1, anti-PD-L1 or anti-CTLA-4 therapy, and around 43% of the dose-escalation patients had been treated with checkpoint inhibitors. Partial responses were achieved by three dose-escalation patients, of whom one had hepatocellular carcinoma and two had cutaneous melanoma. Peripheral TCRbeta sequencing was intended to test whether TCR sequence diversity was altered and clonal T-cell expansion was caused by ivuxolimab. The paper describes the monotherapy dose-escalation part (N ≈ 52 patients) of the phase I trial of ivuxolimab.

The germline V end is reduced by 5 bases and the J end by 2 bases; junction bases left unmatched: 9. From the cysteine up to the phenylalanine, the CDR3 has a length of 17 residues. Of all the DNA, just the CDR3 is kept, 51 bases in frame from base 1. CDR1 and CDR2 are drawn from the germline V gene: SNHLY, FYNNEI. As for this clone: Its antigen remains undetermined. No clone much larger than this one lies a single base away; base qualities are absent.

The trial excluded patients who had a history of autoimmune disease or who were on systemic immunosuppression. Peripheral blood for TCR sequencing was collected from all dose cohorts at baseline, on cycle 4 day 1, and on cycle 7 day 1. Samples were obtained from an open-label, multicenter, first-in-human phase I dose-escalation trial of ivuxolimab. The trial enrolled adults with locally advanced or metastatic head and neck squamous cell, hepatocellular, melanoma or renal cell carcinoma. CD4+ and CD8+ T cells were sorted separately from peripheral blood before TCR sequencing. Genomic DNA was extracted from sorted cells for sequencing of the TCRbeta CDR3 region. The immunoSEQ Assay was used for sequencing of TCRbeta CDR3 regions. TCRdb's version of the immuneACCESS table is confined to in-frame rearrangements and falls short of the full clone set. An unresolved V gene accounts for under half of the shortfall where checked; the remainder is of unknown origin. Across this sample there are about 78,000 clones, with roughly 92% seen only once. The ten top clones hold under 3.5% of the sample.

What the study reported, not specific to this receptor: Clonal expansion of both CD4+ and CD8+ blood T cells was observed from baseline to week 6 at doses 0.1 to 3.0 mg/kg. After ivuxolimab, expanded clones were on average more numerous among CD8+ T cells than among CD4+ T cells. In the 0.1-3.0 mg/kg groups, partial responders had among the lowest normalized peripheral clonal expansion, particularly in CD8+ T cells. The antigen specificity of the peripheral T cells that underwent clonal expansion was not determined. Low levels of normalized T-cell clonal expansion were also shown by some nonresponding patients.

The chain joins TRBV2 to TRBJ1-5, with TRBD1 matching 10 junction bases. The specimen was CD4+ or CD8+ T cells sorted from blood, collected in a trial of the OX40 agonist ivuxolimab. This receptor was identified in an adult with an advanced solid tumor such as melanoma, head and neck, liver or kidney cancer. The DNA is as follows: TGTGCCAGCAGTTCCTACGGGACAGGGGAGCGCAATCAGCCCCAGCATTTT. Its coded protein is CASSSYGTGERNQPQHF.